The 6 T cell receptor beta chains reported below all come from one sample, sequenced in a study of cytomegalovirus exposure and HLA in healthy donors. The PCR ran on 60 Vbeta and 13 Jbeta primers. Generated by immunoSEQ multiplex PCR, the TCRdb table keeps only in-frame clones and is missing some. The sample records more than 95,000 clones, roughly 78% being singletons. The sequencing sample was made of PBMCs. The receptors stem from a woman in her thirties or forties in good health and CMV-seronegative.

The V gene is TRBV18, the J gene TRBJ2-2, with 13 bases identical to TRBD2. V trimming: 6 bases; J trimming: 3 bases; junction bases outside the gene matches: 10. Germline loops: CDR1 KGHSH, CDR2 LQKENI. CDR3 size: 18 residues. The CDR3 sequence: CASSSRGTSGTHTGELFF. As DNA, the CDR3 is TGTGCCAGCTCGTCAAGGGGGACTAGCGGGACTCACACCGGGGAGCTGTTTTTT. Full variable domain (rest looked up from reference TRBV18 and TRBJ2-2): NAGVMQNPRHLVRRRGQEARLRCSPMKGHSHVYWYRQLPEEGLKFMVYLQKENIIDESGMPKERFSAEFPKEGPSILRIQQVVRGDSAAYFCASSSRGTSGTHTGELFFGEGSRLTVL.

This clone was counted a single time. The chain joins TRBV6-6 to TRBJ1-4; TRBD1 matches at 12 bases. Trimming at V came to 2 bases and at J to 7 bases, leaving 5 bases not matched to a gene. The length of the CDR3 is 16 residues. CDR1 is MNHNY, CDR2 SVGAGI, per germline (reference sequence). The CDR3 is CASSYGTGGRSEKLFF. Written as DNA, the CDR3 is TGTGCCAGCAGTTACGGGACAGGGGGCCGGAGTGAAAAACTGTTTTTT.

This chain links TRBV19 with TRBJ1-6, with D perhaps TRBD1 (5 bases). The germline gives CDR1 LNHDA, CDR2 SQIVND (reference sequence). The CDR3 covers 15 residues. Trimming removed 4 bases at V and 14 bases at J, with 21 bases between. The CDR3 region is CASSNPPGGGNTLHF. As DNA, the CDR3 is TGTGCCAGTAGTAACCCACCAGGCGGGGGGAACACCCTCCACTTT.

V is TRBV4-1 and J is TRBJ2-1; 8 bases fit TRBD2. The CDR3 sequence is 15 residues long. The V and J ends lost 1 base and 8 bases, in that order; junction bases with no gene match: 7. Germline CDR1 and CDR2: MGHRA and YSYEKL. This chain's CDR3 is CASSQAPRGGDEQFF. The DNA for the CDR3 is TGCGCCAGCAGCCAAGCCCCCCGGGGGGGCGATGAGCAGTTCTTC.

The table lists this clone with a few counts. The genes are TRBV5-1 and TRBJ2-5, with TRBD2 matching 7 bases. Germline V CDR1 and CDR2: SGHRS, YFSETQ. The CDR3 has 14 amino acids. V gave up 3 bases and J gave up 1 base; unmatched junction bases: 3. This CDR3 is CASSSTSPQETQYF. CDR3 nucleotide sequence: TGCGCCAGCAGCTCGACTAGCCCCCAAGAGACCCAGTACTTC.

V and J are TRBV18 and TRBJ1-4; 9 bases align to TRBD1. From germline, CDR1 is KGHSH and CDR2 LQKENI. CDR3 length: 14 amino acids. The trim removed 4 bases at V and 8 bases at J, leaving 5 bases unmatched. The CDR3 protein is CASSQGQGFEKLFF. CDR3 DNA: TGTGCCAGCTCACAGGGACAGGGTTTCGAAAAACTGTTTTTT. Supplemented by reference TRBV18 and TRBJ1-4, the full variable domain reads NAGVMQNPRHLVRRRGQEARLRCSPMKGHSHVYWYRQLPEEGLKFMVYLQKENIIDESGMPKERFSAEFPKEGPSILRIQQVVRGDSAAYFCASSQGQGFEKLFFGSGTQLSVL.